This T cell receptor (beta chain) is from a study of T cell repertoires in cytomegalovirus infection. Across the whole study: Epitope selection comprised recently identified HLA-C-restricted CMV epitopes and well-studied HLA-B-restricted CMV epitopes. Evidence of both CMV infection and a matching HLA type came from public TCR beta signatures. Regarding the study as a whole: Carriers of CMV and the relevant HLA type were discriminated by public TCR beta frequency. The ex vivo response showed dominance by HLA-C-restricted CMV-specific TCR beta clonotypes.

Worth noting for this clonotype: Its specificity is not known.

Each CDR3 protein is one row after TCRdb ran MiXCR on the reads. The sample consists of 250,000 to 300,000 distinct CDR3 sequences, about 20% of them appearing once. Germline lookup yields CDR1 SGHTA and CDR2 FQGNSA. Trimming took 5 bases from V and 0 from J, leaving 7 bases between them. The CDR3 runs to 13 residues. The chain has TRBV7-2 and TRBJ1-2; D is ambiguous. The sequence was collected from a human donor in good health (CMV status not recorded). Some clones in this sample may be carry-over from other donors' samples. The source was cultured PBMCs, collected from culture after CMV antigen stimulation. The CDR3, as DNA: TGTGCCAGCAGCAGGGTTTCTAACTATGGCTACACCTTC. Encoded protein: CASSRVSNYGYTF. The entire variable domain, with the rest obtained from reference TRBV7-2 and TRBJ1-2, is as follows: GAGVSQSPSNKVTEKGKDVELRCDPISGHTALYWYRQSLGQGLEFLIYFQGNSAPDKSGLPSDRFSAERTGGSVSTLTIQRTQQEDSAVYLCASSRVSNYGYTFGSGTRLTVV.